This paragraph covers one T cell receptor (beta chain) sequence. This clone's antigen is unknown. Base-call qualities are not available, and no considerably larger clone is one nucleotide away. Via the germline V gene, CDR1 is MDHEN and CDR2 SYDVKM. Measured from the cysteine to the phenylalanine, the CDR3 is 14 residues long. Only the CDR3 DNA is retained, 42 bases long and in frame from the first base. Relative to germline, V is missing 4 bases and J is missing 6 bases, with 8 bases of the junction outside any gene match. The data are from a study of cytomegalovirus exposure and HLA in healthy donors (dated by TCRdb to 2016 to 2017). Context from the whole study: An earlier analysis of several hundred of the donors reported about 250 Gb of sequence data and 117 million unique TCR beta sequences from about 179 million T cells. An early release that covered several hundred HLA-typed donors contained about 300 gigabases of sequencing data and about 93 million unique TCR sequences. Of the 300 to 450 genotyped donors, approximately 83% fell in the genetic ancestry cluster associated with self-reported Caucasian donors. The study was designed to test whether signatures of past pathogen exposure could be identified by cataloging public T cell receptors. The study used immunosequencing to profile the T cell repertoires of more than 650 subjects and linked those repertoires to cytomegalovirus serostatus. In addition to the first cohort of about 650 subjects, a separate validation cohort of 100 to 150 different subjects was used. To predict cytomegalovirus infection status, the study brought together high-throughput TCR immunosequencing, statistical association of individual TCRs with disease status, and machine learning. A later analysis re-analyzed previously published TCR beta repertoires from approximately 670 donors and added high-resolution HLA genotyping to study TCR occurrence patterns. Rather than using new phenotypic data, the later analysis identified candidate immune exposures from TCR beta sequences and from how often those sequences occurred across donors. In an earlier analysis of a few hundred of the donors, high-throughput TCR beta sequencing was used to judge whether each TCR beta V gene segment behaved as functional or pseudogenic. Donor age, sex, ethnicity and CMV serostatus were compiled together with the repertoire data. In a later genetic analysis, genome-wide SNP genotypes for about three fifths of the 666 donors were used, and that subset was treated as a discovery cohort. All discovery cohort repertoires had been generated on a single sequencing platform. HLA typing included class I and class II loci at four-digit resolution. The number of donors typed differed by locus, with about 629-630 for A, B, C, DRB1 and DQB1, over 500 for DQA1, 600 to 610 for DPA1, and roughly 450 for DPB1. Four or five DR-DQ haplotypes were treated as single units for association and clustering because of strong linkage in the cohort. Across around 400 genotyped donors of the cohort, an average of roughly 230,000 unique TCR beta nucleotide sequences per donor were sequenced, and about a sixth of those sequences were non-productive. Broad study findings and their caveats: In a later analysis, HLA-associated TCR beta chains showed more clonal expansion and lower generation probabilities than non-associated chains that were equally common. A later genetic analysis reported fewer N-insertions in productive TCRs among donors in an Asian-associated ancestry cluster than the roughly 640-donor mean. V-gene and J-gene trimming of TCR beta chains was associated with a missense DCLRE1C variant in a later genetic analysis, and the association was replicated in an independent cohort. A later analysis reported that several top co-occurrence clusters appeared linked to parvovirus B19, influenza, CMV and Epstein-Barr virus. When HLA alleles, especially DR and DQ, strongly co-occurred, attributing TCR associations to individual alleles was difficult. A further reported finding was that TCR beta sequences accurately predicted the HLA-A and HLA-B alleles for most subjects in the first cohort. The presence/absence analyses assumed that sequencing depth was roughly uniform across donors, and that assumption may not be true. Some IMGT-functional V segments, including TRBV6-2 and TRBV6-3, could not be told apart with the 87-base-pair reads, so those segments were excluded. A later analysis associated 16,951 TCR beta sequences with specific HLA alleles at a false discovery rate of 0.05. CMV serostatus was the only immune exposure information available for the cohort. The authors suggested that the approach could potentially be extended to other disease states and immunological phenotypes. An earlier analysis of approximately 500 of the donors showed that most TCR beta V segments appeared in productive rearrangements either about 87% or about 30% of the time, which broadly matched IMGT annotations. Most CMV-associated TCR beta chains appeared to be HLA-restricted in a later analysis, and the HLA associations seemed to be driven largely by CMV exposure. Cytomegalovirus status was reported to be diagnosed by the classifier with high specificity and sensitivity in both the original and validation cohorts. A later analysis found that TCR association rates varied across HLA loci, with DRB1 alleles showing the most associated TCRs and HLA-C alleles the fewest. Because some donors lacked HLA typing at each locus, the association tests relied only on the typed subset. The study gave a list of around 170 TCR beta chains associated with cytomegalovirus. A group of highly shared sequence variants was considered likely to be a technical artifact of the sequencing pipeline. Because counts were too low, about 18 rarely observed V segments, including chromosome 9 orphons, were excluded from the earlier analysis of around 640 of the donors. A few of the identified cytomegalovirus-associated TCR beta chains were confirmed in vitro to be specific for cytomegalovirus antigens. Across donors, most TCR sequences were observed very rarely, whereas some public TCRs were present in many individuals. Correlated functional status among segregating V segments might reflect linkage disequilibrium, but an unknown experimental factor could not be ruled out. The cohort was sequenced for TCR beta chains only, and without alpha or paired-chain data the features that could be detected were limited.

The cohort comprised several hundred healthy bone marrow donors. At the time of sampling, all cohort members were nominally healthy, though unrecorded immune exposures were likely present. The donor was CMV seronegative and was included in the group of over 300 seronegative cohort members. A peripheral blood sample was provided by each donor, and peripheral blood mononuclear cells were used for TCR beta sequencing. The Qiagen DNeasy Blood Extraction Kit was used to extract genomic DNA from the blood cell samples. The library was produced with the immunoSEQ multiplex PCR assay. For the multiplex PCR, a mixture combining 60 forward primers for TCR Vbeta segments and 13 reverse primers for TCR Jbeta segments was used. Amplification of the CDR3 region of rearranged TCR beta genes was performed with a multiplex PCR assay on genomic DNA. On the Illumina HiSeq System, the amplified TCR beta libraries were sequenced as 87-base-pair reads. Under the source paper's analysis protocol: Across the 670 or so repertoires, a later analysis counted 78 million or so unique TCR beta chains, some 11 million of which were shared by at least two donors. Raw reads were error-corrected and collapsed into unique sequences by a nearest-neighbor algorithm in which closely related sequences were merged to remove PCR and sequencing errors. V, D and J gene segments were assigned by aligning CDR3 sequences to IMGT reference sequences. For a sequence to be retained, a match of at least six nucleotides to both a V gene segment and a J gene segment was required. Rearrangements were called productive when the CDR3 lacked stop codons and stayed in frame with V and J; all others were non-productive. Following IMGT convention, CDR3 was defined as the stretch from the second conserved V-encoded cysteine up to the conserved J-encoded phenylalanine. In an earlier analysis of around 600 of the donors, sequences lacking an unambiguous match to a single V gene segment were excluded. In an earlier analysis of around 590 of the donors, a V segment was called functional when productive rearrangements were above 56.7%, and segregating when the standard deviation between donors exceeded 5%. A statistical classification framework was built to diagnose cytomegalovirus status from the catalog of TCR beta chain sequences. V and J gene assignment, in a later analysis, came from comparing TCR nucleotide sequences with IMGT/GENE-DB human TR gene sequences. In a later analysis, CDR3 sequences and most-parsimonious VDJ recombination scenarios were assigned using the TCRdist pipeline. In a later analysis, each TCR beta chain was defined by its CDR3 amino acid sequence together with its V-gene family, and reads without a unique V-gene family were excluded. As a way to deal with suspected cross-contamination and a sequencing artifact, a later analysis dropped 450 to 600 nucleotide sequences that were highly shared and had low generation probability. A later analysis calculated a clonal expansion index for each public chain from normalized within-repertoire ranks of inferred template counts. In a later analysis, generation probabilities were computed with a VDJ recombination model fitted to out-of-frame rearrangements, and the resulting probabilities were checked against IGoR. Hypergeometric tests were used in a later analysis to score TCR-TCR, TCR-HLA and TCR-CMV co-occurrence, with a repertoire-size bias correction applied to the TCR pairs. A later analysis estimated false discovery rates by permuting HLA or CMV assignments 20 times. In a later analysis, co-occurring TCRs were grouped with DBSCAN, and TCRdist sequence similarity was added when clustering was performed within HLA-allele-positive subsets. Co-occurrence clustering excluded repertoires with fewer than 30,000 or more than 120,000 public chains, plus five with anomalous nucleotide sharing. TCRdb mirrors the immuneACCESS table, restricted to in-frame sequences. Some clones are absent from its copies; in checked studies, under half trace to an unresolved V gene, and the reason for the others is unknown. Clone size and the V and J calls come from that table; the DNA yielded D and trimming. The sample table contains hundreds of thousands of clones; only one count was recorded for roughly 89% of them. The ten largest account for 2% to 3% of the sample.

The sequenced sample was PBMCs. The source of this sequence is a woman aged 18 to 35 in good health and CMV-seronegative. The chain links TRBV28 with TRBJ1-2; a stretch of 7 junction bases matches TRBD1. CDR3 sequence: CASSSGQSRNGYTF. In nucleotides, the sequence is TGTGCCAGCAGTTCGGGACAGAGTAGAAATGGCTACACCTTC.